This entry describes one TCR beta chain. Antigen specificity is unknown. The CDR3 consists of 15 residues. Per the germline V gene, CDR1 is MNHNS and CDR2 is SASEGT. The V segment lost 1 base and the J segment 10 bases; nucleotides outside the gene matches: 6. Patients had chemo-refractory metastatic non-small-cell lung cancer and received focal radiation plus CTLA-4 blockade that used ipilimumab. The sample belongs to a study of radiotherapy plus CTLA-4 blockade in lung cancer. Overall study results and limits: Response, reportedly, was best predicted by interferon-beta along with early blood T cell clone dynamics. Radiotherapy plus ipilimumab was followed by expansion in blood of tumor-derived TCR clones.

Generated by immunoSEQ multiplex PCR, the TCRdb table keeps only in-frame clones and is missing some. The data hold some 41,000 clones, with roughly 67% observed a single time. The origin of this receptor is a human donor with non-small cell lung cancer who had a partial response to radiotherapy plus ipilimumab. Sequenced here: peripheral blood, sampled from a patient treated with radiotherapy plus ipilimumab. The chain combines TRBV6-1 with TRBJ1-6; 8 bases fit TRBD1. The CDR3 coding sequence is TGTGCCAGCAGTGAAGGGGCAGGGGGCCGATCACCCCTCCACTTT. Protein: CASSEGAGGRSPLHF.